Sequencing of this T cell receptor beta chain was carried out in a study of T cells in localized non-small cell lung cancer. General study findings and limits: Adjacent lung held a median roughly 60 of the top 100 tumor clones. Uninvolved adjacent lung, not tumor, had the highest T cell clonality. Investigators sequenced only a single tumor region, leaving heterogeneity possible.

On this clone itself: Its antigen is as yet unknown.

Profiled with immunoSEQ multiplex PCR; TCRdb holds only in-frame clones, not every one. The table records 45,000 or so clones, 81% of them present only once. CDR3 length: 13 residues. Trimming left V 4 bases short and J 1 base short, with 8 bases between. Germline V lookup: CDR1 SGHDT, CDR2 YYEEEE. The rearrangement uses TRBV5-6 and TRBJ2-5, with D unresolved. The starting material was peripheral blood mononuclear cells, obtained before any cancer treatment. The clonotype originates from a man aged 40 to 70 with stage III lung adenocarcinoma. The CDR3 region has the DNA TGTGCCAGCAGCAAAAGGACCCAAGAGACCCAGTACTTC. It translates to CASSKRTQETQYF. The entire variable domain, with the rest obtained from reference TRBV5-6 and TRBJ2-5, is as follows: DAGVTQSPTHLIKTRGQQVTLRCSPKSGHDTVSWYQQALGQGPQFIFQYYEEEERQRGNFPDRFSGHQFPNYSSELNVNALLLGDSALYLCASSKRTQETQYFGPGTRLLVL.